The clone carrying this TCR beta chain was observed a few times. Its matching antigen is unknown. The data originate from a study of T cell repertoires in cytomegalovirus infection. Study-wide background: The public TCR beta signatures pointed to both CMV infection and matching HLA type.

CDR1 and CDR2 from the germline V gene are MGHRA and YSYEKL. This CDR3 comprises 18 residues. The ends lost 2 bases at V and 4 bases at J; junction bases unmatched: 16. Via MiXCR, TCRdb re-called the reads, giving one row per CDR3 protein. The sample comprises around 360,000 distinct CDR3 sequences, about a third of which are singletons, and roughly 14% rests with the top ten. Overall study findings and caveats: CMV carriers having the relevant HLA were flagged by cumulative public TCR beta family frequency.

The rearrangement uses TRBV4-1 and TRBJ1-1; 7 bases fit TRBD1. This material consisted of cultured PBMCs, taken from culture after CMV antigen stimulation. The clonotype was recovered from a human donor in good health (CMV status not recorded). Some clones in this sample may be carry-over from other donors' samples. The CDR3 DNA follows: TGCGCCAGCAGCCAAATACTTATTTCGGGACAGCCACCCACTGAAGCTTTCTTT. It encodes CASSQILISGQPPTEAFF.